This passage covers 5 T cell receptor beta chains from one sample sequenced in a study of somatic mutations in cytotoxic T cells in rheumatoid arthritis (dated by TCRdb to the late 2010s). Library preparation employed the immunoSEQ multiplex PCR assay. TCRdb carries this immuneACCESS record with in-frame sequences only. Its versions omit some clonotypes, under half of them owing to an unresolved V gene in the studies checked, with the rest unexplained. In this sample the table shows about 30,000 clones, more than 75% of which occur a single time. 8% to 9% of the sample is in the top ten clones. Source material: CD8+ T cells sorted from blood. The receptors derive from an adult with rheumatoid arthritis.

This clone was seen a few times. The chain joins TRBV6-1 to TRBJ2-2, with TRBD2 as a possible D gene (6 bases). Germline CDR1 reads MNHNS; CDR2 reads SASEGT. This CDR3 has 16 amino acids. Trimming pared 4 bases from V and 0 bases from J, leaving 12 bases between. CDR3 coding DNA: TGTGCCAGCAGTGGATGGGGGGATCCGAACACCGGGGAGCTGTTTTTT. Encoded protein: CASSGWGDPNTGELFF.

The CDR3, as DNA: TGCGCCAGCAGCCCCGCAGAGACATCCTATAATTCACCCCTCCACTTT. Translating gives CASSPAETSYNSPLHF. The rearrangement joins TRBV5-1 to TRBJ1-6; D uncertain. This CDR3 is 16 amino acids long. V lost 4 bases to trimming and J lost 1 base, with 12 bases between them. Germline V gene lookup returns CDR1 SGHRS and CDR2 YFSETQ.

V usage is TRBV27 and J usage is TRBJ1-4, with unresolved D. The V end lost 8 bases, the J end lost 7 bases, and 14 bases lay between the germline ends. The CDR3 runs 13 residues. Germline lookup yields CDR1 MNHEY and CDR2 SMNVEV (reference sequence). As DNA, the CDR3 is TGTGCCAGCGCTGTTGACGTCGCTGAAAAACTGTTTTTT. This translates into CASAVDVAEKLFF. Based on the CDR3 plus reference TRBV27 and TRBJ1-4, the full variable domain is EAQVTQNPRYLITVTGKKLTVTCSQNMNHEYMSWYRQDPGLGLRQIYYSMNVEVTDKGDVPEGYKVSRKEKRNFPLILESPSPNQTSLYFCASAVDVAEKLFFGSGTQLSVL.

The chain carries TRBV7-6 and TRBJ2-5; D gene ambiguous. V shed 0 bases and J shed 5 bases, with 13 bases lying between them. The CDR3 length is 15 residues. CDR1 is SGHVS and CDR2 is FNYEAQ in the germline V gene. CDR3 in amino acids: CASSLAQTSLETQYF. CDR3 nucleotides: TGTGCCAGCAGCTTAGCCCAGACAAGCCTGGAGACCCAGTACTTC.

The chain couples TRBV2 to TRBJ2-1, with 7 bases matching TRBD2. V dropped 10 bases and J dropped 0; count of bases not matched to a gene: 9. Per the germline V gene, CDR1 is SNHLY and CDR2 is FYNNEI. The CDR3 totals 15 residues. Written as DNA, the CDR3 is TGTGCCACCTCACAGCGGGGATCCTCCTACAATGAGCAGTTCTTC. Its protein is CATSQRGSSYNEQFF.